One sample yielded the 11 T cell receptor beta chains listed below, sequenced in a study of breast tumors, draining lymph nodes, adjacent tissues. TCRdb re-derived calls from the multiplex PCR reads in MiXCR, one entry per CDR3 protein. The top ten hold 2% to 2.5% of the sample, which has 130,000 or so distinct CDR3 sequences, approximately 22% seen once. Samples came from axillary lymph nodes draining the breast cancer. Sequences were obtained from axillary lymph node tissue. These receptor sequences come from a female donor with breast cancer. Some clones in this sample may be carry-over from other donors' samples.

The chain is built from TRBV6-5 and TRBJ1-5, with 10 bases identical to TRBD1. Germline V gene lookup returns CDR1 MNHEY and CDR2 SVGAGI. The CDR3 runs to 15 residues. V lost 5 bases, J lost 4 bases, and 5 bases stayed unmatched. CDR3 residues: CASSKGQGWNQPQHF. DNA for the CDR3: TGTGCCAGCAGTAAGGGACAGGGGTGGAATCAGCCCCAGCATTTT.

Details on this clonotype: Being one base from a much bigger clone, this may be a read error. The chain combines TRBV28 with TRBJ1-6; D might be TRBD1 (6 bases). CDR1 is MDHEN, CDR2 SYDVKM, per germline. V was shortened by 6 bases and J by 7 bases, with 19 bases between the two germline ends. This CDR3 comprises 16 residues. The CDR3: CASRAYGGQKNSPLHF. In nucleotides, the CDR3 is TGTGCCAGCAGGGCGTACGGGGGGCAGAAGAATTCACCCCTCCACTTT.

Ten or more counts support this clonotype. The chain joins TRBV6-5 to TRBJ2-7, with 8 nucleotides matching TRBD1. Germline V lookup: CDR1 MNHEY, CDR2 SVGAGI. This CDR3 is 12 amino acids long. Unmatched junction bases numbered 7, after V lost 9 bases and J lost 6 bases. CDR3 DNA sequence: TGTGCCAGTCAAACAGGGGGGCGCGAGCAGTACTTC. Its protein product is CASQTGGREQYF.

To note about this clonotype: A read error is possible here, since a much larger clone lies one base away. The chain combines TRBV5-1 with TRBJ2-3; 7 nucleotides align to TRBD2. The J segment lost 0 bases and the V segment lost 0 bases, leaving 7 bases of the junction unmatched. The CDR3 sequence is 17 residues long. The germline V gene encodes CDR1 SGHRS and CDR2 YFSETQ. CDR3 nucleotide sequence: TGCGCCAGCAGCTTGGATACTAGCGAGTTTAGCACAGATACGCAGTATTTT. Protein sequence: CASSLDTSEFSTDTQYF.

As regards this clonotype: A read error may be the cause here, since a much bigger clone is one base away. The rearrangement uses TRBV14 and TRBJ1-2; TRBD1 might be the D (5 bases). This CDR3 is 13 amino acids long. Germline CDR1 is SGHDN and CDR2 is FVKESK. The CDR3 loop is CASSQDRVSGYIF. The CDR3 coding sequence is TGTGCCAGCAGCCAAGACAGGGTTAGTGGCTACATCTTC. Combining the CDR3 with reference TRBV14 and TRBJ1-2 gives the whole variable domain EAGVTQFPSHSVIEKGQTVTLRCDPISGHDNLYWYRRVMGKEIKFLLHFVKESKQDESGMPNNRFLAERTGGTYSTLKVQPAELEDSGVYFCASSQDRVSGYIFGSGTRLTVV.

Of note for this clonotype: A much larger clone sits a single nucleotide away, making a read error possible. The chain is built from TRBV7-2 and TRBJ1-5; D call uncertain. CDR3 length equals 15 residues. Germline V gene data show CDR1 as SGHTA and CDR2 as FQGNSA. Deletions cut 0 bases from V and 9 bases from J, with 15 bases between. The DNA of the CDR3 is TGTGCCAGCAGCTTAGCGGCTGCGTCAGGTTCGCCCCAGCATTTT. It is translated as CASSLAAASGSPQHF.

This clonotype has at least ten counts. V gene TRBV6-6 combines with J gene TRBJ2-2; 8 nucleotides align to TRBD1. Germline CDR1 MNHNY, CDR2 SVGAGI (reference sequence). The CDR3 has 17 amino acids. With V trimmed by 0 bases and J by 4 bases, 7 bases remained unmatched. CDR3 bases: TGTGCCAGCAGTTACTCGAGCAGGGGGCGCTTCACCGGGGAGCTGTTTTTT. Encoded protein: CASSYSSRGRFTGELFF.

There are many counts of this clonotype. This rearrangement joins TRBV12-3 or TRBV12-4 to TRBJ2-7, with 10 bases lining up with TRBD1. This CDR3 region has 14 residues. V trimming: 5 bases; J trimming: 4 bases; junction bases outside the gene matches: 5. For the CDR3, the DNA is TGTGCCAGCAGTATAGGGACAGGGGATTACGAGCAGTACTTC. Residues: CASSIGTGDYEQYF.

CDR3 sequence: CASSVGVLGQGALINYGYTF. The CDR3 DNA reads TGTGCCAGCAGCGTCGGAGTTCTCGGGCAGGGGGCGCTTATAAACTATGGCTACACCTTC. The rearrangement links TRBV9 to TRBJ1-2; 8 nucleotides match TRBD1. V gave up 2 bases and J gave up 2 bases; unmatched junction bases: 20. This CDR3 region has 20 residues. Germline V lookup: CDR1 SGDLS, CDR2 YYNGEE.

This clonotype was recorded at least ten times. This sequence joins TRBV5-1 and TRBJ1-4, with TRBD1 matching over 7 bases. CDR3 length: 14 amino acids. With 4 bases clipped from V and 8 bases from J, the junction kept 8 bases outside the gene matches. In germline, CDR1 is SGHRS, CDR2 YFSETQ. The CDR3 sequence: CASSPGGSGEKLFF. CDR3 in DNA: TGCGCCAGCAGCCCAGGGGGGAGCGGAGAAAAACTGTTTTTT.

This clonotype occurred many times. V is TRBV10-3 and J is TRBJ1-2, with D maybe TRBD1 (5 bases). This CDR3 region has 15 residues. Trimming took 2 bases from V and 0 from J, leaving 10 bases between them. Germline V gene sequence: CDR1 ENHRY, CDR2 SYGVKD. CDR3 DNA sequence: TGTGCCATCAGTGAGGGGGGGGATGCTAACTATGGCTACACCTTC. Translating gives CAISEGGDANYGYTF.